The 22 T cell receptor beta chains below were found in one sample sequenced in a study of shared clonotypes between healthy human individuals. The repertoire was sequenced with immunoSEQ multiplex PCR; TCRdb's copy has only in-frame clones and lacks some. The top ten hold around 0.4% of the sample, which has around 2.5 million clones, approximately 93% seen once. Specimen: naive CD4+ T cells from PBMCs. As for subset: CD45RA+ positively selected. These receptors all stem from a young man in good health. Some clones in this sample may be carry-over from other donors' samples.

The chain is built from TRBV28 and TRBJ2-4, with 7 nucleotides matching TRBD1. The CDR3 has 14 residues. Germline CDR1 MDHEN, CDR2 SYDVKM. Trimming took 5 bases from V and 1 from J; bases not matched to a gene: 2. CDR3 nucleotide sequence: TGTGCCAGCAGTCCGACAGGGGCCAAAAACATTCAGTACTTC. This gives the protein CASSPTGAKNIQYF.

The rearrangement links TRBV4-2 to TRBJ2-6; possible D gene TRBD2, 6 bases. Germline CDR1 reads LGHNA; CDR2 reads YNFKEQ. Trimming removed 1 base from V and 7 bases from J, with 17 bases in between. This CDR3 has 17 amino acids. The CDR3 reads CASSQGGGSGLANVLTF. The CDR3 DNA reads TGTGCCAGCAGCCAAGGAGGTGGAAGCGGGTTAGCCAACGTCCTGACTTTC.

This clone appeared once. The gene calls are TRBV4-3 and TRBJ2-5; 11 bases map to TRBD2. V shed 1 base and J 2 bases; nucleotides not matched to a gene: 6. The length of the CDR3 is 17 residues. The germline V gene encodes CDR1 LGHNA and CDR2 YSLEER. Written as DNA, the CDR3 is TGCGCCAGCAGCCAAGCGGGTAGCGGGAGGGGGCAAGAGACCCAGTACTTC. Its translation: CASSQAGSGRGQETQYF.

The V call is TRBV7-2, the J call TRBJ2-5; no reliable D call. The CDR3 is made up of 13 amino acids. Trimming stripped 5 bases from V and 4 bases from J, with 11 bases between. Germline V gene lookup returns CDR1 SGHTA and CDR2 FQGNSA. The CDR3 is CASSPGYGETQYF. Here the CDR3 DNA reads TGTGCCAGCAGCCCCGGCTACGGAGAGACCCAGTACTTC. Full variable domain (rest looked up from reference TRBV7-2 and TRBJ2-5): GAGVSQSPSNKVTEKGKDVELRCDPISGHTALYWYRQSLGQGLEFLIYFQGNSAPDKSGLPSDRFSAERTGGSVSTLTIQRTQQEDSAVYLCASSPGYGETQYFGPGTRLLVL.

In this sample, this clone turned up a few times. The same CDR3 also results from other DNA sequences found in this sample. The gene calls are TRBV5-4 and TRBJ1-1; D not resolved. CDR1 is SGHNT and CDR2 is YYREEE in the germline V gene (reference sequence). The V end was cut by 0 bases, the J end by 1 base, with 7 bases between. This CDR3 comprises 14 residues. The CDR3 DNA reads TGTGCCAGCAGCTTGGCCAACGGGAACACTGAAGCTTTCTTT. It is translated as CASSLANGNTEAFF.

This rearrangement joins TRBV7-9 to TRBJ2-2; tentatively, D is TRBD2 (5 bases). CDR3 size: 19 residues. Germline CDR1 and CDR2: SEHNR and FQNEAQ (reference sequence). Trimming stripped 4 bases from V and 5 bases from J, with 26 bases between. In DNA, the CDR3 is TGTGCCAGCAGCTCCTTTAACTTCTCTCCAACCTCGGGGACCGGGGAGCTGTTTTTT. Residues: CASSSFNFSPTSGTGELFF.

The chain links TRBV28 to TRBJ1-2, with a possible D match to TRBD1 (5 bases). Germline values: CDR1 MDHEN, CDR2 SYDVKM. Trimming took 5 bases from V and 5 from J, leaving 21 bases between them. This CDR3 region has 16 residues. In DNA, the CDR3 is TGTGCCAGCAGTACACCCGGACATTTCGAGACGTATGGCTACACCTTC. Amino acid sequence: CASSTPGHFETYGYTF.

The genes are TRBV28 and TRBJ1-2; D is possibly TRBD1 (6 bases). The V and J ends lost 4 bases and 2 bases respectively, with 26 bases between them. Looked up from germline, CDR1 is MDHEN and CDR2 is SYDVKM. The CDR3 extends over 19 amino acids. CDR3 in amino acids: CASSSLRQETQPPNYGYTF. The DNA for the CDR3 is TGTGCCAGCAGTTCTCTGCGACAGGAGACTCAACCTCCAAACTATGGCTACACCTTC.

This chain uses TRBV5-4 with TRBJ2-7; possibly TRBD1 or TRBD2 for D (5 bases each). V lost 4 bases, J lost 2 bases, and 13 bases lay in between. This CDR3 is built from 14 residues. The germline V gene encodes CDR1 SGHNT and CDR2 YYREEE (reference sequence). The CDR3 coding sequence is TGTGCCAGCAGCACAATACCGGGGCCCTACGAGCAGTACTTC. This gives the protein CASSTIPGPYEQYF.

The genes are TRBV7-2 and TRBJ2-7; TRBD2 matches 8 bases. The germline V gene encodes CDR1 SGHTA and CDR2 FQGNSA. The CDR3 is made up of 14 amino acids. With V trimmed by 3 bases and J by 2 bases, 3 bases remained unmatched. The CDR3 DNA reads as TGTGCCAGCAGCTTGCTCGGGGGGGCCTACGAGCAGTACTTC. It encodes CASSLLGGAYEQYF.

The J gene is TRBJ2-3, the V gene TRBV5-1, with D possibly matching TRBD2 (5 bases). Trimming removed 9 bases at V and 1 base at J, with 21 bases between. The CDR3 has 16 residues. Germline V gene sequence: CDR1 SGHRS, CDR2 YFSETQ. The CDR3 here is CATRRAGTRGTDTQYF. The CDR3 coding sequence is TGCGCCACCCGCCGGGCGGGTACGCGGGGCACAGATACGCAGTATTTT.

This chain uses TRBV23-1 with TRBJ1-5; D gene ambiguous. TRBV23-1 is recorded as an ORF, its role being uncertain. Deletions cut 2 bases from V and 0 bases from J, with 8 bases between. This CDR3 comprises 15 residues. This chain's CDR3 is CASSQGNNSNQPQHF. DNA of the CDR3: TGCGCCAGCAGTCAAGGAAACAATAGCAATCAGCCCCAGCATTTT.

This clone is a singleton in its sample. CDR3 DNA: TGCGCCAGCAGCTTGATGGGGGTTGGCACAGATACGCAGTATTTT. The encoded protein is CASSLMGVGTDTQYF. The chain has TRBV5-1 and TRBJ2-3; D is perhaps TRBD1 or TRBD2 (5 bases each). Trimming cost V 1 base and J 1 base, with 10 bases left between them. The CDR3 is 15 residues long. The V gene's germline CDR1 is SGHRS and CDR2 YFSETQ.

This chain links TRBV7-3 with TRBJ2-2, with D unclear. V dropped 5 bases and J dropped 6 bases, with 13 bases sitting between them. The CDR3 covers 14 residues. Germline V gene sequence: CDR1 SGHTA, CDR2 FQGTGA. In DNA, the CDR3 is TGTGCCAGCAGCGGTGGTTCGCGTCCCGGGGAGCTGTTTTTT. This gives the protein CASSGGSRPGELFF.

As regards this clone: This same CDR3 is encoded by further DNA sequences in the sample. J is TRBJ2-3 and V is TRBV28; D unclear. Germline-derived CDR1 and CDR2 are MDHEN and SYDVKM. This CDR3 region has 13 residues. Trimming took 3 bases from V and 3 from J, leaving 7 bases between them. The CDR3 sequence: CASSFPSTDTQYF. CDR3 DNA: TGTGCCAGCAGTTTTCCCAGTACAGATACGCAGTATTTT.

This chain connects TRBV4-3 to TRBJ2-1, with D possibly being TRBD2 (6 bases). Trimming cost V 2 bases and J 6 bases, with 20 bases left between them. The length of the CDR3 is 17 residues. Germline V gene data show CDR1 as LGHNA and CDR2 as YSLEER. The CDR3 here is CASSQMAGRGDTNEQFF. CDR3 nucleotide sequence: TGCGCCAGCAGCCAAATGGCGGGGCGCGGGGATACCAATGAGCAGTTCTTC.

The CDR3: CASSSGQGVYEQYF. CDR3 nucleotide sequence: TGTGCCAGCAGTTCGGGACAGGGTGTCTACGAGCAGTACTTC. The chain uses TRBV28 and TRBJ2-5, with 9 bases fitting TRBD1. The better agreement between TRBJ2-7 and the DNA end casts doubt on the J call. Germline values: CDR1 MDHEN, CDR2 SYDVKM. The CDR3 runs 14 residues.

The V call is TRBV4-3, the J call TRBJ2-2; no definite D call. The ends were cut back, 4 bases at V and 8 bases at J, with 14 bases in the middle. The CDR3 length is 14 residues. Germline V gene sequence: CDR1 LGHNA, CDR2 YSLEER. CDR3 protein: CASSRDIGTGELFF. CDR3 bases: TGCGCCAGCAGCCGGGATATAGGTACGGGGGAGCTGTTTTTT.

This clone has a handful of counts. The chain employs TRBV5-4 and TRBJ1-2, with D possibly being TRBD1 (5 bases). This CDR3 has 14 residues. The V gene's germline CDR1 is SGHNT and CDR2 YYREEE (reference sequence). V shed 0 bases and J shed 6 bases, with 12 bases lying between them. This CDR3 reads CASSLALQGDGYTF. As DNA, the CDR3 is TGTGCCAGCAGCTTGGCTTTACAAGGGGATGGCTACACCTTC.

A remark on this clone: Its ends do not fully match the called genes, so a read error is possible. The CDR3 bases are TGTGCCAGCAGTGACTCGACCCGGGCCAAGGTCTTC. Translation: CASSDSTRAKVF. The chain couples TRBV6-4 to TRBJ2-1; D remains unclear. CDR3 length: 12 amino acids. Germline CDR1 reads MRHNA; CDR2 reads SNTAGT.

The chain uses TRBV28 and TRBJ2-5, with D tentatively TRBD2 (6 bases). The CDR3 has 15 residues. Germline CDR1 MDHEN, CDR2 SYDVKM. V lost 8 bases and J lost 4, with 20 bases in between. CDR3 coding DNA: TGTGCCAGCGGGGTCTGGCGGGATTCCCCAGAGACCCAGTACTTC. Its translation: CASGVWRDSPETQYF.

Note on this clone: The sample holds other DNA sequences that translate to the same CDR3. The chain links TRBV4-1 to TRBJ2-7; D uncertain. Germline CDR1 MGHRA, CDR2 YSYEKL. The CDR3 has 12 amino acids. V lost 1 base and J 4 bases, leaving 5 bases between the germline ends. The CDR3, as DNA: TGCGCCAGCAGCCAAGGCGGATACGAGCAGTACTTC. Translated: CASSQGGYEQYF.